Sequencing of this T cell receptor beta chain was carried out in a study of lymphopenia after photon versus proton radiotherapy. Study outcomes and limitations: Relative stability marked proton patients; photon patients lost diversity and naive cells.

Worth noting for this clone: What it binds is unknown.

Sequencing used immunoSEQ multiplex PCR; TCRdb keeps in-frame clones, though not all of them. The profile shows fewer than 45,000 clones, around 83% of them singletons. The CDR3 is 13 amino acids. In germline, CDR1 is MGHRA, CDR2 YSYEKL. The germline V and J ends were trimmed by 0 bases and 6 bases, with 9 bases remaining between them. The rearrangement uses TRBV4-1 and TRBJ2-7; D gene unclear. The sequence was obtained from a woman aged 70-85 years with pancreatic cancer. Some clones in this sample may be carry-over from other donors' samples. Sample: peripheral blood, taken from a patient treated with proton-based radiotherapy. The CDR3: CASSQDFYREQYF. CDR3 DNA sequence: TGCGCCAGCAGCCAAGATTTTTATCGCGAGCAGTACTTC.